One T cell receptor beta chain is described in this entry. The TCR beta repertoire was assessed by survey-level immunoSEQ sequencing. The data were produced by immunoSEQ multiplex PCR, yet TCRdb's version contains in-frame clones alone and is incomplete. The table has some 48,000 clones, over 85% seen once; the top ten hold around 11%. The CDR3 spans 11 residues. Trimming cost V 4 bases and J 15 bases, with 13 bases left between them. Germline values: CDR1 SGHVS, CDR2 FQNEAQ. Specimen: PBMCs. The clonotype comes from a man aged 35-49 years with rheumatoid arthritis. The chain has TRBV7-8 and TRBJ2-1; a weak D match, TRBD2 (6 bases). CDR3 bases: TGTGCCAGCAGCTCCCCGGGACTTCCGTTCTTC. The encoded protein is CASSSPGLPFF.